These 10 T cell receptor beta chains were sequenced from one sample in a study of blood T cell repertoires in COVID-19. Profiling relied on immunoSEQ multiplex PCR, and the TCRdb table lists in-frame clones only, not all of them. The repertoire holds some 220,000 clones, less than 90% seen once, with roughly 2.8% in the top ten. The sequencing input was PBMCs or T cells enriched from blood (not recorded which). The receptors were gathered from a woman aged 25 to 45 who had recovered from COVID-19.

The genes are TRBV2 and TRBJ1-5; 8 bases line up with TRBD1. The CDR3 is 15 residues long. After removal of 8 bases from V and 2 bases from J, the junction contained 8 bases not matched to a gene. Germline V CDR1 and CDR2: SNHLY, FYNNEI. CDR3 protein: CASQDRVTGNQPQHF. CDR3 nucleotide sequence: TGTGCCAGCCAGGACAGGGTCACGGGCAATCAGCCCCAGCATTTT.

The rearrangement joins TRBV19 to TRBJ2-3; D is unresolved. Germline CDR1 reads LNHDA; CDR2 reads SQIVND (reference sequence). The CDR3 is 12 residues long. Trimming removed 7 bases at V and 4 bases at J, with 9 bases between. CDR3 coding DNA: TGTGCCAGTATCTCTCCCGCAGATACGCAGTATTTT. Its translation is CASISPADTQYF.

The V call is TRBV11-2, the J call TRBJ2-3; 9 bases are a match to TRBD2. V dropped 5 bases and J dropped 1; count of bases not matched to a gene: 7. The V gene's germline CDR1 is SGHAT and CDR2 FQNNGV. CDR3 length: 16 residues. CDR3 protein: CASSRPLAGGTDTQYF. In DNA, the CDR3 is TGTGCCAGCAGCCGCCCCTTAGCGGGGGGCACAGATACGCAGTATTTT.

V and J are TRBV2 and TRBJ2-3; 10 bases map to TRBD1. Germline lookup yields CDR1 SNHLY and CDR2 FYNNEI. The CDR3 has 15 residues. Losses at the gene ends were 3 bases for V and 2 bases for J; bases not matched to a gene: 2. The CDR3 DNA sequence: TGTGCCAGCAGTGAGGACAGGGGGGACACAGATACGCAGTATTTT. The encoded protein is CASSEDRGDTDTQYF.

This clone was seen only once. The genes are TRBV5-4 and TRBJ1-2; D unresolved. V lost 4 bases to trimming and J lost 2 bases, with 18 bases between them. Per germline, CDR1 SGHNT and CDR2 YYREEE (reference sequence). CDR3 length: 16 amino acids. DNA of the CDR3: TGTGCCAGCAGCCCGAAGAGTGTGGTAGTGAACTATGGCTACACCTTC. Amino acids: CASSPKSVVVNYGYTF.

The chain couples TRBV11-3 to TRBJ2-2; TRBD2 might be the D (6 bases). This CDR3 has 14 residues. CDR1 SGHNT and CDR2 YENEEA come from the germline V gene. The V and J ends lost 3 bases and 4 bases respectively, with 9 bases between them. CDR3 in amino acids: CASSLYSGTGELFF. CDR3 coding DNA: TGTGCCAGCAGCTTGTATAGCGGCACCGGGGAGCTGTTTTTT. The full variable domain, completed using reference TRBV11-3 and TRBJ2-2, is EAGVVQSPRYKIIEKKQPVAFWCNPISGHNTLYWYLQNLGQGPELLIRYENEEAVDDSQLPKDRFSAERLKGVDSTLKIQPAELGDSAVYLCASSLYSGTGELFFGEGSRLTVL.

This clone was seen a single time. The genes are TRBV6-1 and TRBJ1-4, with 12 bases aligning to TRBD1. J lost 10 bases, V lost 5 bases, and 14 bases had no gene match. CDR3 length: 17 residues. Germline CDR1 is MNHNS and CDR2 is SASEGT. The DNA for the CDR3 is TGTGCCAGCAGTAAAGGGACAGGGGGCTCGATTAAAAGAAAACTGTTTTTT. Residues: CASSKGTGGSIKRKLFF.

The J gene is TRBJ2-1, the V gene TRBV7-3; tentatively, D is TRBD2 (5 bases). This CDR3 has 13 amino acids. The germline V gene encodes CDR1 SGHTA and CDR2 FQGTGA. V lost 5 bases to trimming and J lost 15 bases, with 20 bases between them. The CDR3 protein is CASSPTVRDLLFF. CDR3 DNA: TGTGCCAGCAGCCCGACCGTACGGGATCTGCTGTTCTTC. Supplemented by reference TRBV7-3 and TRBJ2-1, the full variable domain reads GAGVSQTPSNKVTEKGKYVELRCDPISGHTALYWYRQSLGQGPEFLIYFQGTGAADDSGLPNDRFFAVRPEGSVSTLKIQRTERGDSAVYLCASSPTVRDLLFFGPGTRLTVL.

The CDR3 sequence is CASSQDRVSTDTQYF. As DNA, the CDR3 is TGCGCCAGCAGCCAAGATCGGGTTAGCACAGATACGCAGTATTTT. The chain is built from TRBV4-3 and TRBJ2-3; D uncertain. CDR1 and CDR2 (germline): LGHNA, YSLEER. This CDR3 region has 15 residues. Between the trimmed V and J ends, which lost 0 bases and 0 bases, there was a span of 7 bases.

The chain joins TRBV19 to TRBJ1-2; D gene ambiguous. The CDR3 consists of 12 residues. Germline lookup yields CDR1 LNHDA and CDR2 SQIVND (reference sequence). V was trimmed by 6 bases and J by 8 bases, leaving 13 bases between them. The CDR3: CASRLGTGGYTF. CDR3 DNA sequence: TGTGCCAGTAGGCTCGGCACGGGGGGCTACACCTTC.